The clone carrying this TCR beta chain appeared a single time. Repertoires were generated with immunoSEQ multiplex PCR, while TCRdb's copy carries only in-frame clones and drops some. The profile shows about 79,000 clones, under 85% of them singletons. This sample is part of a study of OX40 agonist ivuxolimab in advanced cancers. Germline CDR1 and CDR2: SGDLS and YYNGEE. CDR3 length: 13 amino acids. The V end lost 7 bases, the J end lost 7 bases, and 18 bases lay between the germline ends. V usage is TRBV9 and J usage is TRBJ2-7, with D possibly TRBD1 on 5 matching bases. This sequence was found in an adult with an advanced solid tumor such as melanoma, head and neck, liver or kidney cancer. The sample consisted of CD4+ or CD8+ T cells sorted from blood, taken in a trial of the OX40 agonist ivuxolimab. The CDR3 sequence is CASLYPRQGEQYF. In DNA form, the CDR3 reads TGTGCCAGCCTGTACCCGCGGCAGGGAGAGCAGTACTTC.